Listed here is a single T cell receptor beta chain. These data are taken from a study of blood T cell repertoires in COVID-19. Study overall: Researchers got acute and convalescent COVID-19 samples from the United States, Italy and Spain. The analysed material was cDNA or gDNA that came from T cells, B-cell-depleted T cells, or PBMCs.

Original handling: Reference gene primer amplification gave estimated nucleated cell counts. Some clones are missing from TCRdb's copy, which holds only in-frame ones; the method was immunoSEQ multiplex PCR. V, J and clone size reflect that table, while D and trimming were determined from the DNA. The profile covers 150,000 to 200,000 clones, with approximately 79% appearing a single time and roughly 6.4% taken by the ten largest. While infection was still active, Seattle patients were enrolled and then followed longitudinally. V lost 5 bases and J lost 5, with 15 bases in between. The CDR3 has 14 residues. CDR1 is SEHNR, CDR2 FQNEAQ, per germline (reference sequence).

The TCR sequence derives from a woman aged 35 to 49 with COVID-19, enrolled during active disease. Material for sequencing was peripheral blood. This sequence joins TRBV7-9 and TRBJ2-5; D is possibly TRBD2 (6 bases). The CDR3 here is CASSPLGGGETQYF. DNA for the CDR3: TGTGCCAGCAGCCCTCTGGGAGGCGGGGAGACCCAGTACTTC.